The 11 T cell receptor beta chains below were found in one sample sequenced in a study of cytomegalovirus exposure and HLA in healthy donors. PCR was performed using 60 Vbeta and 13 Jbeta primers. Here immunoSEQ multiplex PCR was the method, and the copy in TCRdb shows in-frame clones only, minus some. The sample carries about 130,000 clones, 77% recorded once. The sample comprised PBMCs. The receptor source for this set is a woman aged 60-70 years in good health and CMV-seronegative.

This chain joins TRBV27 and TRBJ2-7; TRBD1 agrees at 7 bases. Germline V lookup: CDR1 MNHEY, CDR2 SMNVEV (reference sequence). V shed 3 bases, J shed 0 bases, and the junction held 8 bases outside the gene matches. The CDR3 extends over 16 amino acids. In nucleotides, the CDR3 is TGTGCCAGCAGTTTGTCCGGCAGGGGGAGCTCCTACGAGCAGTACTTC. Translating it yields CASSLSGRGSSYEQYF.

The chain is built from TRBV11-2 and TRBJ2-2; a possible D gene is TRBD1 (7 bases). The CDR3 consists of 15 residues. V was clipped by 5 bases and J by 8 bases, with 18 bases between them. In germline, CDR1 is SGHAT, CDR2 FQNNGV. CDR3 coding DNA: TGTGCCAGCAGCCGACAGGGAGGTTCCGGGGGGGAGCTGTTTTTT. As protein: CASSRQGGSGGELFF. Variable domain in full (rest from reference TRBV11-2 and TRBJ2-2): EAGVAQSPRYKIIEKRQSVAFWCNPISGHATLYWYQQILGQGPKLLIQFQNNGVVDDSQLPKDRFSAERLKGVDSTLKIQPAKLEDSAVYLCASSRQGGSGGELFFGEGSRLTVL.

This sequence joins TRBV29-1 and TRBJ2-2; no reliable D call. CDR3 size: 14 residues. In germline, CDR1 is SQVTM, CDR2 ANQGSEA. Deletions cut 6 bases from V and 5 bases from J, with 16 bases between. The CDR3 DNA follows: TGCAGCGTGGAAACACCCAGTGTTACCGGGGAGCTGTTTTTT. It is translated as CSVETPSVTGELFF.

The chain links TRBV7-9 to TRBJ1-5; no reliable D call. Per germline, CDR1 SEHNR and CDR2 FQNEAQ (reference sequence). This CDR3 contains 15 residues. V was trimmed by 3 bases and J by 0 bases, leaving 9 bases between them. The CDR3: CASSFGDYSNQPQHF. The CDR3 DNA reads TGTGCCAGCAGCTTCGGAGATTATAGCAATCAGCCCCAGCATTTT. Full variable domain (outside the CDR3, taken from reference TRBV7-9 and TRBJ1-5): DTGVSQNPRHKITKRGQNVTFRCDPISEHNRLYWYRQTLGQGPEFLTYFQNEAQLEKSRLLSDRFSAERPKGSFSTLEIQRTEQGDSAMYLCASSFGDYSNQPQHFGDGTRLSIL.

The chain is built from TRBV28 and TRBJ2-3, with D perhaps TRBD1 (6 bases). CDR1 and CDR2 (germline): MDHEN, SYDVKM. This CDR3 contains 15 residues. Between the trimmed V and J ends, which lost 4 bases and 5 bases, there was a span of 16 bases. The DNA of the CDR3 is TGTGCCAGCAGTTCTAGACCAAACAGGGAAGATACGCAGTATTTT. The encoded protein is CASSSRPNREDTQYF.

This rearrangement joins TRBV7-6 to TRBJ2-2, with 7 bases aligning to TRBD2. Losses at the gene ends were 3 bases for V and 5 bases for J; bases not matched to a gene: 6. Germline values: CDR1 SGHVS, CDR2 FNYEAQ. There are 15 residues in the CDR3. CDR3 bases: TGTGCCAGCAGCTTCAGCGGGACTCCGACCGGGGAGCTGTTTTTT. Translating it yields CASSFSGTPTGELFF.

This chain's CDR3 is CAWSVAHDGYTF. CDR3 bases: TGTGCCTGGAGTGTGGCTCACGATGGCTACACCTTC. This rearrangement joins TRBV30 to TRBJ1-2; D remains unclear. V gave up 0 bases and J gave up 6 bases, with 8 bases separating them. Germline V gene data show CDR1 as GTSNPN and CDR2 as SVGIG (reference sequence). The CDR3 is 12 residues long.

CDR3 nucleotides: TGTGCCAGCTCACCCGGGAACACTGAAGCTTTCTTT. Protein product: CASSPGNTEAFF. The rearrangement links TRBV18 to TRBJ1-1; D unclear. Between the trimmed V and J ends, which lost 3 bases and 1 base, there was a span of 3 bases. The CDR3 totals 12 residues. Per germline, CDR1 KGHSH and CDR2 LQKENI.

V gene TRBV27 combines with J gene TRBJ2-7, with 7 bases lining up with TRBD1. The CDR3 loop spans 16 amino acids. Trimming took 2 bases from V and 3 from J; bases not matched to a gene: 10. Germline V lookup: CDR1 MNHEY, CDR2 SMNVEV (reference sequence). CDR3 DNA sequence: TGTGCCAGCAGTTTAAGAGGGGGCAGTTGGCTCTACGAGCAGTACTTC. As protein: CASSLRGGSWLYEQYF.

The chain has TRBV6-5 and TRBJ1-2; D is unresolved. Trimming stripped 8 bases from V and 4 bases from J, with 8 bases between. CDR3 length equals 11 residues. Germline V gives CDR1 MNHEY, CDR2 SVGAGI. The DNA for the CDR3 is TGTGCCAGCGGCTGGAGCTATGGCTACACCTTC. Translating it yields CASGWSYGYTF.

V and J are TRBV29-1 and TRBJ2-3, with 8 bases fitting TRBD1. Trimming removed 4 bases from V and 1 base from J; junction bases left unmatched: 7. Looked up from germline, CDR1 is SQVTM and CDR2 is ANQGSEA. This CDR3 is 15 amino acids long. The CDR3: CSVGTGFLGTDTQYF. CDR3 in DNA: TGCAGCGTTGGGACAGGGTTCTTGGGCACAGATACGCAGTATTTT.